Sequencing of this T cell receptor beta chain was carried out in a study of cytomegalovirus exposure and HLA in healthy donors. The study's findings and limits: As confirmed in vitro, a few CMV-associated chains were specific for CMV antigens.

The CDR3 runs 13 residues. V dropped 3 bases and J dropped 3 bases, with 8 bases sitting between them. The germline gives CDR1 MNHEY, CDR2 SMNVEV (reference sequence). Of note for this clone: Its target is not known.

The PCR used 60 Vbeta and 13 Jbeta primers. Profiled with immunoSEQ multiplex PCR; TCRdb holds only in-frame clones, not every one. The sample shows more than 85,000 clones, over 70% of them seen only once. The genes are TRBV27 and TRBJ1-2; maybe TRBD1 (5 bases). The sample was PBMCs. The receptor comes from a male donor in good health and CMV-seronegative. This chain's CDR3 is CASSFGRDYGYTF. In nucleotides, the CDR3 is TGTGCCAGCAGTTTCGGCAGGGACTATGGCTACACCTTC.